What follows describes a single TCR beta chain. This record comes from a study of cytomegalovirus exposure and HLA in healthy donors. The PCR ran on 60 Vbeta and 13 Jbeta primers. Profiling relied on immunoSEQ multiplex PCR, and the TCRdb table lists in-frame clones only, not all of them. This sample carries 250,000 to 350,000 clones, about nine tenths of them seen once, and the ten largest clones take 4%. The CDR3 totals 14 residues. Germline V CDR1 and CDR2: LNHDA, SQIVND (reference sequence). Trimming pared 2 bases from V and 5 bases from J, leaving 13 bases between. This receptor was taken from a man in his forties in good health and CMV-seropositive. The rearrangement joins TRBV19 to TRBJ2-7; TRBD2 is a possible D gene (6 bases). The material sequenced was PBMCs. The CDR3 is CASSIQGLSHEQYF. CDR3 coding DNA: TGTGCCAGTAGTATACAAGGACTATCCCACGAGCAGTACTTC. Together with reference TRBV19 and TRBJ2-7, the CDR3 gives the full variable domain: DGGITQSPKYLFRKEGQNVTLSCEQNLNHDAMYWYRQDPGQGLRLIYYSQIVNDFQKGDIAEGYSVSREKKESFPLTVTSAQKNPTAFYLCASSIQGLSHEQYFGPGTRLTVT.